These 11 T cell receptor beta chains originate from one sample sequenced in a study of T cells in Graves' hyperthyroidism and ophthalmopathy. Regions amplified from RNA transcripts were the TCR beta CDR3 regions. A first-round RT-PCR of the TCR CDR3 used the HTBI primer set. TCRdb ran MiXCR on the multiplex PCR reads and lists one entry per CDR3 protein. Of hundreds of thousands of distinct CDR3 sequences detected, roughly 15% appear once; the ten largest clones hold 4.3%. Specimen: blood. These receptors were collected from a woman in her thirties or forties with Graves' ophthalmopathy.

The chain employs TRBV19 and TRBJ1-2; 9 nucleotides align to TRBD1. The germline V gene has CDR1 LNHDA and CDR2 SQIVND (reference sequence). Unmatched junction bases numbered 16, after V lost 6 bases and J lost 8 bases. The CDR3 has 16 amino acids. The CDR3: CASSTPTGGVAYGYTF. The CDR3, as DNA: TGTGCCAGTAGCACCCCGACAGGGGGAGTAGCGTACGGCTACACCTTC.

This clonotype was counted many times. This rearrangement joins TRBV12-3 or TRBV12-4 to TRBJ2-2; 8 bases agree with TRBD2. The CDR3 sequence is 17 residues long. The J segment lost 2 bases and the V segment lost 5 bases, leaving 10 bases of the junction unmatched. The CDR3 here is CASSPGASGSNTGELFF. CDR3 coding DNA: TGTGCCAGCAGTCCCGGGGCCAGCGGGAGTAACACCGGGGAGCTGTTTTTT.

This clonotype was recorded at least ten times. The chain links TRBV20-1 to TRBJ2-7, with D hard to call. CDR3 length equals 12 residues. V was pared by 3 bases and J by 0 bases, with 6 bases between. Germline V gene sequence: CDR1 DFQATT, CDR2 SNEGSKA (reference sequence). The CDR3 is CSARVGSYEQYF. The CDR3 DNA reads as TGCAGTGCTAGGGTTGGCTCCTACGAGCAGTACTTC.

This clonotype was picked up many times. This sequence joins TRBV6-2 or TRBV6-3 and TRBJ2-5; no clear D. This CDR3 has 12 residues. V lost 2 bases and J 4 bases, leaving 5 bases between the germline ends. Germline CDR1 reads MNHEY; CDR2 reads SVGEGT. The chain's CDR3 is CASSYMGETQYF. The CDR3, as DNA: TGTGCCAGCAGTTACATGGGAGAGACCCAGTACTTC.

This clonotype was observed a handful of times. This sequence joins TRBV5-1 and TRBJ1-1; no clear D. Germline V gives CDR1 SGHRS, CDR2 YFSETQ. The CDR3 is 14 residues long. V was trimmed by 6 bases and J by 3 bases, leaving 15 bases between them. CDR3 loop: CASTEFETDTEAFF. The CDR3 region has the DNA TGCGCCAGCACCGAATTCGAGACTGACACTGAAGCTTTCTTT.

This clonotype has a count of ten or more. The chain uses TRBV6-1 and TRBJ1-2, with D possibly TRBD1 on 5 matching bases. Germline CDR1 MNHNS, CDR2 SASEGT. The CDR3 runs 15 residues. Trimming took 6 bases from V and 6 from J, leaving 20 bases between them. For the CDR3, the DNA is TGTGCCAGCAGACGTCGGGTTGTGGGGCAAAATGGCTACACCTTC. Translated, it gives CASRRRVVGQNGYTF.

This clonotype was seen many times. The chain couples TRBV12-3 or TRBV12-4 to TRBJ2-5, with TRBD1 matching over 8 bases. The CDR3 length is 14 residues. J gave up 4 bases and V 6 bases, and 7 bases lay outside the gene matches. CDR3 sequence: CASSLRQGRETQYF. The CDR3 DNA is TGTGCCAGCAGCCTTCGACAGGGGAGAGAGACCCAGTACTTC.

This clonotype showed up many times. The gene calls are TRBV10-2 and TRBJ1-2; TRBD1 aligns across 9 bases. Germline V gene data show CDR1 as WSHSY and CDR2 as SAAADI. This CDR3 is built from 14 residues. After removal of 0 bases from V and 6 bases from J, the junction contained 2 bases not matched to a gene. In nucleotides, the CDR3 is TGCGCCAGCAGTGAGTCGACAGGGGGGGATGGCTACACCTTC. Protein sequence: CASSESTGGDGYTF.

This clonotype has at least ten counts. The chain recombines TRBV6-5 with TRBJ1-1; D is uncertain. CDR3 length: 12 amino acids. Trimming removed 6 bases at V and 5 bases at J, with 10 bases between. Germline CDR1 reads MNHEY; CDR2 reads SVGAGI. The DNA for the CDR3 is TGTGCCAGCAGGTTTGGAGAAACTGAAGCTTTCTTT. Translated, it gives CASRFGETEAFF.

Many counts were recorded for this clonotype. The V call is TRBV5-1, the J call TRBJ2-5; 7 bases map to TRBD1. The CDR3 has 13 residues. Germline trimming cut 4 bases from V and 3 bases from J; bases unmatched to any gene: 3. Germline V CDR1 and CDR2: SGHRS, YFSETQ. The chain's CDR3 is CASSHDREETQYF. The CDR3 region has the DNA TGCGCCAGCAGCCATGACAGGGAAGAGACCCAGTACTTC.

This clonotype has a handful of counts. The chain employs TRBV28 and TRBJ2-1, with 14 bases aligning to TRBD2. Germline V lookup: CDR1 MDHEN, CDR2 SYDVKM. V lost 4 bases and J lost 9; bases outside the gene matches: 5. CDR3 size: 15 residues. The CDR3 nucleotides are TGTGCCAGCAGTTCCTGGACTAGCGGGAGGCGTGAGCAGTTCTTC. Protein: CASSSWTSGRREQFF. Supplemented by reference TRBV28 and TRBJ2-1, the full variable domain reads DVKVTQSSRYLVKRTGEKVFLECVQDMDHENMFWYRQDPGLGLRLIYFSYDVKMKEKGDIPEGYSVSREKKERFSLILESASTNQTSMYLCASSSWTSGRREQFFGPGTRLTVL.